The 31 T cell receptor beta chains reported below all come from one sample, sequenced in a study of tumor-infiltrating lymphocytes in primary liver carcinoma. Constant-region priming of about 500 ng total RNA yielded TCR beta cDNA. Three nested multiplex PCR rounds of slightly modified ARM-PCR generated TCR beta libraries. In the first two PCR rounds, TRBV1-TRBV30 forward primers were paired with a C-beta reverse primer, and each round lasted about 10 cycles. TCRdb analysed the multiplex PCR reads with MiXCR anew, one entry per CDR3 protein. The sample includes fewer than 350,000 distinct CDR3 sequences, roughly two thirds of them seen just once. It was unsorted whole blood that yielded blood RNA, and germline DNA was also extracted. Sequencing was carried out using peripheral blood. These receptors originate from a man aged 35 to 55 with primary liver carcinoma and hepatitis B virus infection.

In this sample, this clonotype turned up once. One end of the junction is discordant with germline, which a read error may explain. The rearrangement links TRBV29-1 to TRBJ2-1; D is undetermined. The CDR3 is 15 amino acids. Germline CDR1 is SQVTM and CDR2 is ANQGSEA. This CDR3 is CSVDISRANTNERFF. The CDR3 bases are TGCAGCGTTGATATTTCTAGGGCCAATACCAATGAGCGGTTCTTC.

The rearrangement links TRBV4-2 to TRBJ2-7, with TRBD2 matching 7 bases. V lost 0 bases to trimming and J lost 3 bases; unmatched junction nucleotides: 5. The CDR3 extends over 15 amino acids. CDR1 and CDR2 (germline): LGHNA, YNFKEQ. The CDR3 protein is CASSQEASGIYEQYF. The CDR3 nucleotides are TGTGCCAGCAGCCAAGAGGCTAGCGGCATCTACGAGCAGTACTTC.

This clonotype came up many times. The chain is built from TRBV11-2 and TRBJ1-1; no clear D. Germline-derived CDR1 and CDR2 are SGHAT and FQNNGV. The CDR3 contains 13 residues. The V end lost 3 bases, the J end lost 4 bases, and 9 bases lay between the germline ends. The CDR3 reads CASSFDLTTEAFF. Here the CDR3 DNA reads TGTGCCAGCAGCTTTGACCTAACCACTGAAGCTTTCTTT. The full variable domain, rest sourced from reference TRBV11-2 and TRBJ1-1, is EAGVAQSPRYKIIEKRQSVAFWCNPISGHATLYWYQQILGQGPKLLIQFQNNGVVDDSQLPKDRFSAERLKGVDSTLKIQPAKLEDSAVYLCASSFDLTTEAFFGQGTRLTVV.

The chain links TRBV11-2 to TRBJ1-1, with TRBD1 matching over 7 bases. CDR1 SGHAT and CDR2 FQNNGV come from the germline V gene. The V segment lost 5 bases and the J segment 4 bases; nucleotides outside the gene matches: 4. This CDR3 has 13 residues. DNA for the CDR3: TGTGCCAGCAGCGAAGGACAGGCCACTGAAGCTTTCTTT. It yields the protein CASSEGQATEAFF.

This clonotype came up a few times. The chain employs TRBV7-9 and TRBJ1-6; D is ambiguous. The CDR3 spans 14 residues. Looked up from germline, CDR1 is SEHNR and CDR2 is FQNEAQ (reference sequence). Trimming shortened V by 1 base and J by 2 bases, and 3 bases separated the two germline ends. The CDR3, as DNA: TGTGCCAGCAGCTTAGGGGCCTATAATTCACCCCTCCACTTT. Protein sequence: CASSLGAYNSPLHF.

V gene TRBV5-5 combines with J gene TRBJ2-7; D is perhaps TRBD1 (6 bases). CDR3 length equals 13 residues. Per germline, CDR1 SGHKS and CDR2 YYEKEE (reference sequence). V gave up 4 bases and J gave up 8 bases, with 16 bases separating them. In DNA form, the CDR3 reads TGTGCCAGCAGCCCAGTGGACAGTGACAAGCAGTACTTC. Protein product: CASSPVDSDKQYF. The variable domain in full, with the rest retrieved from reference TRBV5-5 and TRBJ2-7, is DAGVTQSPTHLIKTRGQQVTLRCSPISGHKSVSWYQQVLGQGPQFIFQYYEKEERGRGNFPDRFSARQFPNYSSELNVNALLLGDSALYLCASSPVDSDKQYFGPGTRLTVT.

The rearrangement uses TRBV5-1 and TRBJ2-1; TRBD2 matches at 11 bases. The germline V gene has CDR1 SGHRS and CDR2 YFSETQ. The length of the CDR3 is 17 residues. V shed 0 bases, J shed 8 bases, and the junction held 10 bases outside the gene matches. The CDR3 nucleotides are TGCGCCAGCAGCTTGGGGGCCACTAGCGGGAGAGGGGATGAGCAGTTCTTC. This codes for CASSLGATSGRGDEQFF. The entire variable domain, with the rest obtained from reference TRBV5-1 and TRBJ2-1, is as follows: KAGVTQTPRYLIKTRGQQVTLSCSPISGHRSVSWYQQTPGQGLQFLFEYFSETQRNKGNFPGRFSGRQFSNSRSEMNVSTLELGDSALYLCASSLGATSGRGDEQFFGPGTRLTVL.

This clonotype was detected only a few times. A single base separates this from a much larger clone, so it may be a read error. The rearrangement links TRBV29-1 to TRBJ2-2; the D gene is possibly TRBD2 (6 bases). The CDR3 has 16 amino acids. CDR1 is SQVTM and CDR2 is ANQGSEA in the germline V gene. Here the CDR3 DNA reads TGCAGCGTTGTTAAGGAGGGGACGGAGAACACCGGGGGGCTGTTTTTT. Translated, it gives CSVVKEGTENTGGLFF.

This clonotype was recorded a few times. The junction differs from germline at one of its ends, possibly a read error. The rearrangement links TRBV11-2 to TRBJ1-6; the match to TRBD1 covers 8 bases. The germline V gene has CDR1 SGHAT and CDR2 FQNNGV. The CDR3 sequence is 14 residues long. CDR3: CTSSPGQGFGPLHF. The CDR3 nucleotides are TGTACCAGTAGCCCCGGACAGGGATTTGGACCCCTCCACTTT.

This chain connects TRBV5-4 to TRBJ2-6; TRBD1 is a possible D gene (5 bases). CDR1 is SGHNT and CDR2 is YYREEE in the germline V gene (reference sequence). The V gene lost 4 bases and the J gene lost 0 bases, with 14 bases spanning the gap. CDR3 length: 17 residues. CDR3 sequence reads: CASSPGSSFSGANVLTF. CDR3 coding DNA: TGTGCCAGCAGCCCAGGGTCTTCCTTCTCTGGGGCCAACGTCCTGACTTTC.

To note about this clonotype: At one of its ends the junction is not consistent with the germline gene, which may arise from a read error. The chain joins TRBV6-5 to TRBJ2-3; D possibly corresponds to TRBD1 (5 bases). From germline, CDR1 is MNHEY and CDR2 SVGAGI. This CDR3 is 15 amino acids long. The CDR3 reads CASNYSGRATDTQYF. The CDR3 DNA reads TGTGCCAGCAATTACTCTGGCAGGGCGACAGATACGCAGTATTTT.

The sample holds many counts of this clonotype. The DNA of the CDR3 is TGCAGCGTTGGGGGTCATCCGAACACTGAAGCTTTCTTT. Its translation: CSVGGHPNTEAFF. The chain employs TRBV29-1 and TRBJ1-1; the D is unclear. The CDR3 totals 13 residues. V lost 4 bases, J lost 1 base, and 10 bases lay in between. The V gene's germline CDR1 is SQVTM and CDR2 ANQGSEA.

This clonotype has just one count. This could be a read error, since a much larger clone is one nucleotide away. The rearrangement uses TRBV6-5 and TRBJ1-6, with D perhaps TRBD1 (5 bases). From germline, CDR1 is MNHEY and CDR2 SVGAGI. Trimming took 2 bases from V and 10 from J, leaving 15 bases between them. CDR3 length equals 15 residues. As DNA, the CDR3 is TGTGCCAGCAGTTACACGGCCGGGGACGCGTCACCCCTCCACTTT. Residues: CASSYTAGDASPLHF.

A note on this clonotype: A much bigger clone sits one base away, suggesting this may be a read error. The V call is TRBV6-1, the J call TRBJ2-5; D perhaps matches TRBD2 (7 bases). The ends were cut back, 11 bases at V and 5 bases at J, with 21 bases in the middle. Per germline, CDR1 MNHNS and CDR2 SASEGT. This CDR3 has 14 residues. In DNA form, the CDR3 reads TGTGCCTGCGGCCCGGGGGGCGGGTGGGAGACCCAGTACTTC. It codes for CACGPGGGWETQYF.

With regard to this clonotype: The junction does not match germline at one end; this may be a read error. J is TRBJ2-1 and V is TRBV7-9; TRBD2 agrees at 9 bases. Germline-derived CDR1 and CDR2 are SEHNR and FQNEAQ (reference sequence). The CDR3 is 16 residues long. Written as DNA, the CDR3 is TGTGCCAGCAGCATGTTAGCGGGAGTGTCCTGCAATGAGCAGTTCTTC. It yields the protein CASSMLAGVSCNEQFF.

This chain joins TRBV2 and TRBJ2-5; D is possibly TRBD1 (6 bases). Deletions cut 6 bases from V and 3 bases from J, with 8 bases between. CDR1 is SNHLY, CDR2 FYNNEI, per germline. This CDR3 contains 12 residues. In nucleotides, the CDR3 is TGTGCCAGCAGGCGACAGGAAGAGACCCAGTACTTC. It translates to CASRRQEETQYF. The variable domain in full, completed from reference TRBV2 and TRBJ2-5, reads EPEVTQTPSHQVTQMGQEVILRCVPISNHLYFYWYRQILGQKVEFLVSFYNNEISEKSEIFDDQFSVERPDGSNFTLKIRSTKLEDSAMYFCASRRQEETQYFGPGTRLLVL.

This clonotype came up many times. The chain is built from TRBV6-1 and TRBJ2-1; D is ambiguous. The CDR3 runs to 13 residues. Trimming pared 4 bases from V and 10 bases from J, leaving 14 bases between. Germline CDR1 MNHNS, CDR2 SASEGT. CDR3 DNA sequence: TGTGCCAGCAGTGCCCGACCCGGACCAGAGCAGTTCTTC. This sequence encodes CASSARPGPEQFF.

Points on this clonotype: The missing conserved phenylalanine or tryptophan at the end of this CDR3 makes a read error likely. The J gene is TRBJ2-7, the V gene TRBV14; no firm D call. The CDR3 is 17 amino acids. Germline V gene data show CDR1 as SGHDN and CDR2 as FVKESK. Trimming shortened V by 0 bases and J by 3 bases, and 18 bases separated the two germline ends. DNA of the CDR3: TGTGCCAGCAGCCAAGAATTTCTCGCGGCCGAGTTCTACGAGCAGTACTAC. Its translation is CASSQEFLAAEFYEQYY.

The J gene is TRBJ2-5, the V gene TRBV24-1; TRBD2 matches at 11 bases. Germline CDR1 reads KGHDR; CDR2 reads SFDVKD. The CDR3 runs to 15 residues. The V gene end was trimmed by 5 bases and the J gene end by 4 bases; junction bases not matched to a gene: 5. CDR3 sequence: CATSVSLAGGETQYF. The CDR3 nucleotides are TGTGCCACCAGTGTCTCTCTAGCGGGAGGAGAGACCCAGTACTTC.

A note on this clonotype: At one boundary the junction diverges from the germline segment, which might be a read error. The rearrangement uses TRBV11-2 and TRBJ1-5, with D possibly TRBD1 on 6 matching bases. Per the germline V gene, CDR1 is SGHAT and CDR2 is FQNNGV. This CDR3 has 15 residues. The CDR3 loop reads CDSSNGTRGRQPQHF. CDR3 DNA: TGTGACAGCAGCAACGGGACAAGGGGCCGTCAGCCCCAGCATTTT.

This clonotype occurred a few times. Relative to the germline gene, one junction end is altered; a read error may explain this. The V and J genes are TRBV14 and TRBJ2-1, with 10 bases fitting TRBD2. The germline V gene has CDR1 SGHDN and CDR2 FVKESK. CDR3 size: 16 residues. Written as DNA, the CDR3 is TGTGCTAGCAGCCAACTTCTAGCGGGAGCCTACAATGAGCAGTTCTTC. This sequence encodes CASSQLLAGAYNEQFF.

As to this clonotype: A read error may account for a junction end that differs from germline. The chain links TRBV6-6 to TRBJ1-2; D perhaps matches TRBD1 (5 bases). Germline loops: CDR1 MNHNY, CDR2 SVGAGI (reference sequence). The CDR3 has 16 amino acids. CDR3 nucleotide sequence: TGTGCCAGCAGTCACTCTCGGACGGGGGGGGACTATGGCTACACCTTC. Translation: CASSHSRTGGDYGYTF.

About this clonotype itself: Given a much more abundant clone one base away, this may be a read error. The rearrangement uses TRBV6-6 and TRBJ2-3; possibly TRBD1 for D (6 bases). The germline V gene encodes CDR1 MNHNY and CDR2 SVGAGI (reference sequence). V was pared by 5 bases and J by 3 bases, with 12 bases between. CDR3 size: 14 residues. The CDR3 DNA reads TGTGCCAGCAGTCGACAGGACGGGACAGATACGCAGTATTTT. Encoded protein: CASSRQDGTDTQYF.

A remark on this clonotype: One junction end disagrees with the germline gene, perhaps due to a read error. The J gene is TRBJ2-2, the V gene TRBV6-2 or TRBV6-3, with 7 nucleotides matching TRBD2. The CDR3 is made up of 15 amino acids. Germline V gene data show CDR1 as MNHEY and CDR2 as SVGEGT. The CDR3 nucleotides are TGTGCCAGCAGCCGGGGAGGGGCGAACACCGGTGAGCTGTTTTTT. This sequence encodes CASSRGGANTGELFF.

As to this clonotype: Given a much more abundant clone one base away, this may be a read error. The chain carries TRBV6-1 and TRBJ2-2; 11 bases line up with TRBD2. Trimming took 7 bases from V and 5 from J; bases not matched to a gene: 3. CDR1 and CDR2 from the germline V gene are MNHNS and SASEGT. The CDR3 is 14 amino acids. CDR3 residues: CASIASGRTGELFF. The CDR3 DNA follows: TGTGCCAGCATAGCTAGCGGGAGGACCGGGGAGCTGTTTTTT.

This clonotype was recorded only once. A read error is possible here, since a much larger clone lies one base away. The chain recombines TRBV6-1 with TRBJ2-1; D remains ambiguous. CDR3 length equals 16 residues. CDR1 and CDR2 (germline): MNHNS, SASEGT. CDR3 sequence reads: CANSGSGWVSWGEQFF. The CDR3 DNA is TGTGCCAACAGTGGATCGGGTTGGGTCTCCTGGGGAGAGCAGTTCTTC.

The chain is built from TRBV29-1 and TRBJ2-3; possible D gene TRBD2, 5 bases. CDR3 length: 15 amino acids. Trimming removed 8 bases from V and 1 base from J, with 19 bases in between. Germline V gene sequence: CDR1 SQVTM, CDR2 ANQGSEA. The CDR3 DNA sequence: TGCAGCATCCGGCCGCGAGAGAGGGGCACAGATACGCAGTATTTT. The encoded protein is CSIRPRERGTDTQYF.

The chain has TRBV24-1 and TRBJ1-4, with 8 bases identical to TRBD1. The CDR3 consists of 17 residues. Germline V gene sequence: CDR1 KGHDR, CDR2 SFDVKD. The V gene end was trimmed by 7 bases and the J gene end by 2 bases; junction bases not matched to a gene: 11. The CDR3 here is CATREEYTGGTNEKLFF. CDR3 DNA sequence: TGTGCCACCAGGGAGGAATACACAGGGGGGACTAATGAAAAACTGTTTTTT.

About this clonotype itself: A much larger clone is a single base away; this may be a read error. The CDR3 region is CVSCLRQGSEDTQYF. CDR3 DNA sequence: TGTGTCAGCTGTCTAAGACAGGGCAGTGAAGATACGCAGTATTTT. The chain has TRBV4-2 and TRBJ2-3; the match to TRBD1 covers 7 bases. The CDR3 is 15 residues long. CDR1 LGHNA and CDR2 YNFKEQ come from the germline V gene.

This clonotype occurred once. Since a much larger clone is just one base distant, this may be a read error. In this CDR3 the conserved last residue, phenylalanine or tryptophan, is missing, so a read error is likely. The chain carries TRBV10-2 and TRBJ1-2, with 9 bases lining up with TRBD1. CDR1 and CDR2 from the germline V gene are WSHSY and SAAADI. This CDR3 is built from 17 residues. V trimming: 5 bases; J trimming: 1 base; junction bases outside the gene matches: 11. As DNA, the CDR3 is TGCGCCAGCAGTCCCCCTGGGACAGGGTTCTTTAACTATGGCTACACCTCC. This translates into CASSPPGTGFFNYGYTS.

There are many counts of this clonotype. The chain carries TRBV6-1 and TRBJ2-6, with TRBD1 identical over 10 bases. Unmatched junction bases numbered 12, after V lost 4 bases and J lost 3 bases. The CDR3 extends over 19 amino acids. The germline V gene encodes CDR1 MNHNS and CDR2 SASEGT. The CDR3 DNA follows: TGTGCCAGCAGTGCACTCTGGGACAGGGGAGTAGGTGGGGCCAACGTCCTGACTTTC. Residues: CASSALWDRGVGGANVLTF.